The sample holds many counts of the clone carrying this T cell receptor beta chain. TCRdb recomputed calls from the multiplex PCR reads with MiXCR, one row per CDR3 protein. The sample includes about 270,000 distinct CDR3 sequences, 30% seen only once; the top ten take 0.85% to 1.2%. Samples came from axillary lymph nodes draining the breast cancer. The CDR3 runs to 14 residues. Trimming removed 6 bases from V and 0 bases from J; junction bases left unmatched: 5. CDR1 is MNHEY and CDR2 is SVGAGI in the germline V gene. This entry is derived from a study of breast tumors, draining lymph nodes, adjacent tissues.

The sequenced sample consisted of axillary lymph node tissue. The receptor was isolated from a female donor with breast cancer. Some clones in this sample may be carry-over from other donors' samples. The rearrangement joins TRBV6-5 to TRBJ2-7; 7 positions match TRBD1. The CDR3 spells CASRETGTSYEQYF. In DNA form, the CDR3 reads TGTGCCAGCAGAGAGACAGGGACCTCCTACGAGCAGTACTTC.